This TCR beta chain derives from a study of blood T cell repertoires in COVID-19. On the study more broadly: Collection of acute and convalescent COVID-19 samples took place in the United States, Italy and Spain. From T cells, B-cell-depleted T cells, or PBMCs came the material, which was cDNA or gDNA.

V dropped 2 bases and J dropped 7 bases, with 15 bases sitting between them. CDR3 length equals 14 residues. The germline gives CDR1 WSHSY, CDR2 SAAADI. In the original processing: Amplification of reference gene primers was used by the study to estimate nucleated cell counts. Data came from immunoSEQ multiplex PCR; TCRdb stores just in-frame clones and leaves some out. Clone size and the V and J calls come from that table; the DNA yielded D and trimming. The sample lists 13,000 to 15,000 clones; around 85% were seen once. In its sample, this clone was seen a few times. V and J are TRBV10-2 and TRBJ2-7, with TRBD1 as a possible D gene (6 bases). The source of this sequence is a human donor in a cohort sampled during active COVID-19. Sequencing input: peripheral blood. The CDR3 DNA is TGCGCCAGCAGTGAGCTACAGGGAGCTGGGGAGCAGTACTTC. Its protein is CASSELQGAGEQYF.